This TCR beta chain comes out of a study of CD4+ T cells in melanoma (dated by TCRdb to the early 2020s). Notes on the research overall: Neoantigen-specific CD4+ T cells in human melanoma were what the study investigated.

There are 12 amino acids in the CDR3, from cysteine to phenylalanine inclusive. Solely the CDR3 DNA is kept, with 36 bases framed from the first base. Relative to germline, V is 3 bases shorter and J is 7 bases shorter, with 10 bases between their ends. CDR1 and CDR2 (SGHAT, FQNNGV) derive from the germline V gene. Donors were patients with melanoma. Note on this clone: Its specific antigen is unknown. The input lacks base qualities; no much larger clone sits a single base away. The same CDR3 is also encoded by other DNA sequences in this sample.

Study-wide findings and limitations: The report described a correlation between neoantigen-specific CD4+ T cells and the function of CD8+ T cells, macrophages and B cells. Diverse differentiation states were reported to be shown by neoantigen-specific CD4+ T cells in melanoma.

To prepare the library, the immunoSEQ multiplex PCR assay was applied. TCRdb's version of the immuneACCESS table is confined to in-frame rearrangements and falls short of the full clone set. An unresolved V gene accounts for under half of the shortfall where checked; the remainder is of unknown origin. Here the sample has some 6,600 clones; roughly two thirds occur a single time. Around 30% of the sample lies in the top ten. The sequence was collected from a human donor with melanoma. The rearranged chain carries TRBV11-2 and TRBJ2-7; a tentative D call is TRBD2 (6 bases match). The source material was cells from a culture (not recorded whether cultured in vitro). The nucleotide sequence reads as follows: TGTGCCAGCAGCTTGGGAGGAGGGGAGCAGTACTTC. This translates into CASSLGGGEQYF.